This T cell receptor beta chain is from a study of blood T cell repertoires in COVID-19. Study-level information: The cDNA or gDNA used as material had been derived from T cells, B-cell-depleted T cells, or PBMCs.

The CDR3 covers 15 residues. The V and J ends lost 7 bases and 8 bases respectively, with 21 bases between them. The germline gives CDR1 MNHEY, CDR2 SVGEGT. The repertoire was sequenced with immunoSEQ multiplex PCR; TCRdb's copy has only in-frame clones and lacks some. The repertoire holds 350,000 to 450,000 clones, with roughly 90% as singletons. This sequence was found in a middle-aged woman who had been exposed to COVID-19. The chain carries TRBV6-2 or TRBV6-3 and TRBJ2-1, with unresolved D. Source material: PBMCs or T cells enriched from blood (not recorded which). In nucleotides, the CDR3 is TGTGCCAGCACCCCAAGACTCCCCTCGTTGGATGAGCAGTTCTTC. It encodes CASTPRLPSLDEQFF.